The entry below describes one T cell receptor (beta chain). These data originate in a study of cytomegalovirus exposure and HLA in healthy donors. The V segment lost 7 bases and the J segment 4 bases; nucleotides outside the gene matches: 5. This CDR3 spans 14 amino acids. In germline, CDR1 is SQVTM, CDR2 ANQGSEA. Both 60 Vbeta primers and 13 Jbeta primers went into the PCR. Method: immunoSEQ multiplex PCR; TCRdb's copy keeps in-frame clones and lacks some. Among under 200,000 clones listed, 79% were seen once. This chain connects TRBV29-1 to TRBJ2-1; 12 nucleotides align to TRBD2. The receptor was isolated from a woman aged 45-60 years in good health and CMV-seronegative. The material sequenced was PBMCs. The CDR3 sequence: CSAGTSGLYNEQFF. DNA of the CDR3: TGCAGCGCGGGGACTAGCGGGCTTTACAATGAGCAGTTCTTC.